The rows below give T cell receptor beta chains drawn from one sample of a study of CD8 T cells in ankylosing spondylitis. In TCRdb, the 5' RACE reads were re-called with MiXCR into one record per CDR3 protein. The sample has 200,000 to 250,000 distinct CDR3 sequences, around 16% seen once. Input material: blood, either unsorted or a sorted T cell fraction (not recorded which). The receptors originated from a male donor with ankylosing spondylitis. CDR3s include the opening cysteine and the closing phenylalanine or tryptophan. Fields, in order: V gene, clone size, J gene, D gene, CDR3 DNA, CDR3 protein. The D gene is left open where the match is weak. The size entry is marked missing in some rows and otherwise reads once, few, many or a size class.

TRBV28	few	TRBJ1-1	-	TGTGCCAGCAGGAAGGAGAGGAACACTGAAGCTTTCTTT	CASRKERNTEAFF
TRBV20-1	-	TRBJ2-5	TRBD2	TGCAGTGCCTTAGCGGGGCGGACTAACCAAGAGACCCAGTACTTC	CSALAGRTNQETQYF
TRBV20-1	few	TRBJ2-3	-	TGCAGTGCTAGAGTTGGGCTAACGGGGGATGGCACAGATACGCAGTATTTT	CSARVGLTGDGTDTQYF
TRBV5-1	few	TRBJ2-7	-	TGCGCCAGGTCAACCGGGTTCTCCTACGAGCAGTACTTC	CARSTGFSYEQYF
TRBV12-3/TRBV12-4	few	TRBJ1-3	-	TGTGCCAGCAGTTTAAGGACAGAGGCTGACTTTAGCTCTGGAAACACCATATATTTT	CASSLRTEADFSSGNTIYF
TRBV7-6	-	TRBJ2-3	TRBD1	TGTGCCAGCAGCCAACCCCGGGACAGTGAGGACGGGACAGATACGCAGTATTTT	CASSQPRDSEDGTDTQYF
TRBV27	-	TRBJ2-5	TRBD2	TGTGCCAGCAGTTCCTCGGAACGGGAGGTGTTGGAGACCCAGTACTTC	CASSSSEREVLETQYF
TRBV4-2	many	TRBJ2-4	-	TGTGCCAGCAGCCAAGATTCCACAGCCAAAAACATTCAGTACTTC	CASSQDSTAKNIQYF
TRBV19	-	TRBJ2-2	TRBD2	TGTGCCAGTCCCTCTTTGGGGCGGGAGAGGTACACCGGGGAGCTGTTTTTT	CASPSLGRERYTGELFF
TRBV11-2	few	TRBJ2-3	TRBD1	TGTGCCAGTACAGGGGTAAGAGATACGCAGTATTTT	CASTGVRDTQYF
TRBV19	few	TRBJ1-1	-	TGTGCCAGTAGTATGAACAGCAACACTGAAGCTTTCTTT	CASSMNSNTEAFF
TRBV4-1	few	TRBJ2-2	TRBD1	TGCGCCAGCAGCTTCTCAACCGGGACAGACACCGGGGAGCTGTTTTTT	CASSFSTGTDTGELFF
TRBV5-1	-	TRBJ1-3	-	TGCGCCAGCAGCGAAAGAGGAAACACCATATATTTT	CASSERGNTIYF
TRBV15	few	TRBJ2-2	TRBD2	TGTGCCACCAGCCGGTGGGGGGGACCCCCCGGGGAGCTGTTTTTT	CATSRWGGPPGELFF
TRBV27	-	TRBJ2-7	TRBD2	TGTGCCAGCAGTTCCCTACTGGCGGGGGGTAACGAGCAGTACTTC	CASSSLLAGGNEQYF
TRBV12-3/TRBV12-4	-	TRBJ2-7	TRBD2	TGTGCCAGCAGTTACGGGCTAGCGGGAGGCGAGCAGTACTTC	CASSYGLAGGEQYF
TRBV7-9	few	TRBJ2-2	-	TGTGCCACCGGGAGCAGCACCGGGGAGCTGTTTTTT	CATGSSTGELFF
TRBV5-4	-	TRBJ2-3	TRBD1	TGTGCCAGCAGCTCGCCAGGGGGCCTCGCAGATACGCAGTATTTT	CASSSPGGLADTQYF
TRBV27	-	TRBJ1-1	-	TGTGCCAGCAGTCCGTGGACAGTCATGAACACTGAAGCTTTCTTT	CASSPWTVMNTEAFF
TRBV10-1	-	TRBJ1-4	-	TGCGCCAGCAGTGCTGGGGTCGAGGGGTCAACTAATGAAAAACTGTTTTTT	CASSAGVEGSTNEKLFF
TRBV27	few	TRBJ2-3	TRBD2	TGTGCCAGCAGCCCGGGGACTAGCGGGATAACAGATACGCAGTATTTT	CASSPGTSGITDTQYF
TRBV6-5	few	TRBJ2-4	-	TGTGCCAGCAGTTACGCGCAGAAGGGCATTCAGTACTTC	CASSYAQKGIQYF
TRBV20-1	few	TRBJ2-5	-	TGCAGTGCTAGCGGGTTAGATTCCTATAGTAACCCAGAGACCCAGTACTTC	CSASGLDSYSNPETQYF
TRBV11-1	-	TRBJ1-1	-	TGTGCCAGCAGCGTCGACAACGGGCCGACTGAAGCTTTCTTT	CASSVDNGPTEAFF
TRBV7-8	-	TRBJ2-1	-	TGTGCCAGCAGCTTAGTTTTGTCCGGTTATAACAATGAGCAGTTCTTC	CASSLVLSGYNNEQFF
TRBV12-3/TRBV12-4	many	TRBJ2-1	-	TGTGCCAGCAGCTCCCAACCCCTCTCCTACAATGAGCAGTTCTTC	CASSSQPLSYNEQFF
TRBV4-1	-	TRBJ2-3	TRBD2	TGCGCCAGCAGCCAACCCTCGCGGGGGAGGTTGTTGGCAGATACGCAGTATTTT	CASSQPSRGRLLADTQYF
TRBV7-2	few	TRBJ2-4	TRBD1	TGTGCCAGCAGCGGGGGGACAGGGGCAAACATTCAGTACTTC	CASSGGTGANIQYF
TRBV10-3	few	TRBJ2-7	TRBD1	TGTGCCATCAGTGATGGGACAGAATCCTACGAGCAGTACTTC	CAISDGTESYEQYF
TRBV4-1	-	TRBJ2-2	-	TGCGCCAGCAGCCAAACACAGAATACCGGGGAGCTGTTTTTT	CASSQTQNTGELFF
TRBV7-9	-	TRBJ2-7	TRBD1	TGTGCCAGCAGCTTGGGGACAGGGGGCGTCGCCGAGCAGTACTTC	CASSLGTGGVAEQYF
TRBV20-1	few	TRBJ1-5	TRBD1	TGCAGTGCTAGAGCCCTTGACAGGGGCCGGAATCAGCCCCAGCATTTT	CSARALDRGRNQPQHF
TRBV3-1	few	TRBJ2-2	-	TGTGCCAGCAGCCCCTGGGAAGAGACGAACACCGGGGAGCTGTTTTTT	CASSPWEETNTGELFF
TRBV12-3/TRBV12-4	-	TRBJ1-2	TRBD1	TGTGCCAGCACCAACGACAGGGGCTGGTATGGCTACACCTTC	CASTNDRGWYGYTF
TRBV6-5	few	TRBJ2-3	TRBD2	TGTGCCAGCAGTTACTCGAGTTCTAGCGGGTTGGAGACAGATACGCAGTATTTT	CASSYSSSSGLETDTQYF
TRBV20-1	-	TRBJ2-7	TRBD2	TGCAGTCCAGGGCCGGCGGGGGCCTACGAGCAGTACTTC	CSPGPAGAYEQYF
TRBV2	-	TRBJ2-5	-	TGTGCCAGCAAAGGCAGTGAAGAGACCCAGTACTTC	CASKGSEETQYF
TRBV12-3/TRBV12-4	few	TRBJ2-1	-	TGTGCCAGCAGTTTAGCGCTTGGAGGACTTCGAGTCAATGAGCAGTTCTTC	CASSLALGGLRVNEQFF
TRBV4-3	-	TRBJ1-2	-	TGCGCCAGCAGCCAAGATCTTGCTGAGAACTATGGCTACACCTTC	CASSQDLAENYGYTF